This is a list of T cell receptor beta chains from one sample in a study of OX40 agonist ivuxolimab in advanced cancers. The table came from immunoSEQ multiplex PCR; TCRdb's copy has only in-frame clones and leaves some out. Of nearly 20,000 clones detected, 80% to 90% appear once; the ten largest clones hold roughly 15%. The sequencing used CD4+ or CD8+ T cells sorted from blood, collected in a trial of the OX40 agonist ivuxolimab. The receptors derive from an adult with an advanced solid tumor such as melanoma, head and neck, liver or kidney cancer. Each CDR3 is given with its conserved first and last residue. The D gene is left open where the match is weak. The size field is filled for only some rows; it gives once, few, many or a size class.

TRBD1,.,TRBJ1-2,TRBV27,CASSDRQGGGYTF,TGTGCCAGCAGTGATAGACAGGGAGGTGGCTACACCTTC
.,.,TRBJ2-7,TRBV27,CASSLYPGLTYEQYF,TGTGCCAGCAGTTTATACCCCGGGTTGACCTACGAGCAGTACTTC
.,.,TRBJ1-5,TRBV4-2,CASSQVVQGDQPQHF,TGTGCCAGCAGCCAGGTTGTACAAGGGGATCAGCCCCAGCATTTT
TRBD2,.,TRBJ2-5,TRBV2,CASSEQSGGGREQYF,TGTGCCAGCAGTGAACAAAGCGGGGGTGGGCGGGAGCAGTACTTC
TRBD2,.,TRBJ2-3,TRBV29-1,CSVASGVVDTQYF,TGCAGCGTTGCTAGCGGGGTAGTAGATACGCAGTATTTT
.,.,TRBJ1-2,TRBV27,CASSFWGRNYGYTF,TGTGCCAGCAGTTTTTGGGGGCGCAACTATGGCTACACCTTC
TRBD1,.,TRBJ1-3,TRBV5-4,CASSLRLTGGPGNTIYF,TGTGCCAGCAGCTTGAGGCTAACAGGGGGTCCTGGAAACACCATATATTTT
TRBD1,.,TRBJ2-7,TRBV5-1,CASSRIGQGNSYEQYF,TGCGCCAGCAGCCGAATAGGACAGGGGAATTCCTACGAGCAGTACTTC
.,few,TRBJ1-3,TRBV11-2,CASSLDRFGGNTIYF,TGTGCCAGCAGCTTAGACCGTTTCGGTGGAAACACCATATATTTT
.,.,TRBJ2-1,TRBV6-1,CASSLGYNEQFF,TGTGCCAGCAGTCTGGGCTACAATGAGCAGTTCTTC
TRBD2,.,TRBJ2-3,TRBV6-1,CASRDPGLGDDTQYF,TGTGCCAGCAGAGACCCGGGACTAGGCGACGATACGCAGTATTTT
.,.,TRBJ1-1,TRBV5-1,CASTPSRGGDTEAFF,TGCGCCAGCACCCCCTCCCGGGGCGGAGACACTGAAGCTTTCTTT
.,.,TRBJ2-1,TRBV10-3,CAAGTLAYNEQFF,TGTGCCGCCGGGACATTGGCGTACAATGAGCAGTTCTTC
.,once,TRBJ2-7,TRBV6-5,CASKRRGSSYEQYF,TGTGCCAGCAAGAGACGCGGCAGCTCCTACGAGCAGTACTTC
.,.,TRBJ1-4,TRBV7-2,CASSLRGRETEKLFF,TGTGCCAGCAGCTTACGGGGCAGGGAAACTGAAAAACTGTTTTTT